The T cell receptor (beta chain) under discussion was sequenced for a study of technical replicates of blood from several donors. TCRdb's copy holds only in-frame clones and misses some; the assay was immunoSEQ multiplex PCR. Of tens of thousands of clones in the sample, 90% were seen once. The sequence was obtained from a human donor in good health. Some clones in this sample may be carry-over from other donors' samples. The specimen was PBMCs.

The CDR3 here is CATTSGETTRKETQYF. In DNA, the CDR3 is TGTGCCACAACTAGCGGGGAAACTACGAGGAAAGAGACCCAGTACTTC. The chain uses TRBV18 and TRBJ2-5; TRBD2 agrees at 10 bases. The CDR3 extends over 16 amino acids. J was trimmed by 3 bases and V by 10 bases; bases with no gene match: 14. The germline gives CDR1 KGHSH, CDR2 LQKENI.